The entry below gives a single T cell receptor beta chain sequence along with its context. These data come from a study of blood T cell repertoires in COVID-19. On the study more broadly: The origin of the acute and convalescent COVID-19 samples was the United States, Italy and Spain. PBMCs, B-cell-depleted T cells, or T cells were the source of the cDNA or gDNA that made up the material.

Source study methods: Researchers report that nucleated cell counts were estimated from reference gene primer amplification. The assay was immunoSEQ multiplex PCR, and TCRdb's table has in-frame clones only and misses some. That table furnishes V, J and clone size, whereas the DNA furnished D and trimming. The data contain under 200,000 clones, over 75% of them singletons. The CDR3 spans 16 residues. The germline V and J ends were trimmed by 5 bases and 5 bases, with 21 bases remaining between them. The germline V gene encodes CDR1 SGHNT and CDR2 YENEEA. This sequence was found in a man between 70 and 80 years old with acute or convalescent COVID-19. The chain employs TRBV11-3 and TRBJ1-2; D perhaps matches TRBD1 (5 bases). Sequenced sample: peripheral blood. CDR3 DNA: TGTGCCAGCAGCCCGAAGGGGTGGGCAGAAGGATATGGCTACACCTTC. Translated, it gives CASSPKGWAEGYGYTF.